These T cell receptor beta chains were read from a single sample in a study of blood T cell repertoires in COVID-19. The protocol was immunoSEQ multiplex PCR, while the TCRdb copy is restricted to in-frame clones and leaves out a portion. The sample lists around 250,000 clones, 86% occurring once. Sequencing was performed on peripheral blood. Receptors originate from a man aged 35 to 55 with active or convalescent COVID-19. The CDR3 runs from the conserved cysteine through the conserved F or W. Rows give clone size only sometimes, using once, few, many, or a class for an expanded clone.

J: TRBJ1-6; size: NA; V: TRBV4-1; CDR3: CASSPRLGQGEITGNSPLHF
J: TRBJ2-1; size: NA; V: TRBV7-9; CDR3: CASSSPGQAYNEQFF
J: TRBJ2-2; size: NA; V: TRBV10-2; CDR3: CACGASGTGELFF
J: TRBJ2-7; size: NA; V: TRBV13; CDR3: CASSTRLAGRYEQYF
J: TRBJ1-3; size: NA; V: TRBV27; CDR3: CASSSGQRNTIYF
J: TRBJ2-7; size: NA; V: TRBV14; CDR3: CASSFHSYEQYF
J: TRBJ2-7; size: NA; V: TRBV7-9; CDR3: CASSLVRTTSSYEQYF
J: TRBJ1-1; size: NA; V: TRBV5-4; CDR3: CASSWDRRNTEAFF
J: TRBJ1-3; size: NA; V: TRBV5-1; CDR3: CASSLGDKGNTIYF
J: TRBJ2-1; size: NA; V: TRBV2; CDR3: CAGTGSGNEQFF
J: TRBJ2-1; size: NA; V: TRBV27; CDR3: CASSPWGGNNEQFF
J: TRBJ2-7; size: NA; V: TRBV18; CDR3: CASSPETRPYEQYF
J: TRBJ2-5; size: NA; V: TRBV9; CDR3: CASSVDIAGQETQYF
J: TRBJ2-7; size: NA; V: TRBV27; CDR3: CASSLGASAYYEQYF
J: TRBJ2-1; size: NA; V: TRBV10-3; CDR3: CAIRTGGDEQFF
J: TRBJ1-4; size: NA; V: TRBV5-1; CDR3: CASSFGPSGEKLFF
J: TRBJ2-7; size: NA; V: TRBV10-3; CDR3: CAILRQGNYEQYF
J: TRBJ2-7; size: NA; V: TRBV11-3; CDR3: CASSLEPAALYEQYF
J: TRBJ2-2; size: NA; V: TRBV5-1; CDR3: CASSFSGGATGELFF
J: TRBJ2-7; size: NA; V: TRBV27; CDR3: CASSLRGFSGALSYEQYF
J: TRBJ2-1; size: NA; V: TRBV12-5; CDR3: CASGLVLGTGSYNEQFF
J: TRBJ1-2; size: NA; V: TRBV5-4; CDR3: CASSLTGIYTF
J: TRBJ2-5; size: NA; V: TRBV11-3; CDR3: CASSPGALGRETQYF
J: TRBJ2-7; size: NA; V: TRBV27; CDR3: CASTLLAQVMYEQYF
J: TRBJ2-7; size: once; V: TRBV4-1; CDR3: CASSQIRDSVYEQYF
J: TRBJ2-3; size: NA; V: TRBV9; CDR3: CASSPSSGRTDTQYF
J: TRBJ2-7; size: NA; V: TRBV6-6; CDR3: CASSYSRGEQYF
J: TRBJ2-5; size: NA; V: TRBV7-9; CDR3: CASSTYLAGIQETQYF
J: TRBJ1-5; size: NA; V: TRBV24-1; CDR3: CATGGQGNSNQPQHF
J: TRBJ2-1; size: NA; V: TRBV19; CDR3: CASEGGRAVGEQFF
J: TRBJ2-2; size: NA; V: TRBV5-1; CDR3: CASSLDREGTGELFF
J: TRBJ1-1; size: NA; V: TRBV12-3/TRBV12-4; CDR3: CASSFLDTLDGFF
J: TRBJ1-1; size: few; V: TRBV9; CDR3: CASSALTGSTEAFF
J: TRBJ2-1; size: NA; V: TRBV5-4; CDR3: CASSVGTAHEQFF